A single sample is the source of the 10 T cell receptor beta chains below, sequenced in a study of vaccination effects on CD4 cells after COVID-19. With roughly nine days of culture completed, CD4+ T cells were isolated. Of the BNT162b2 and mRNA-1273 vaccines, participants received two doses of one or the other. No antigen is known for these receptors. Using immunoSEQ multiplex PCR, the repertoire was profiled, and TCRdb retains in-frame clones only, with some absent. The repertoire consists of over 45,000 clones, with around 70% occurring once and the leading ten covering 6% to 7%. This sample comprised CD4+ T cells from PBMCs cultured without peptide, obtained after COVID-19 vaccination. The source of these receptors is a human donor who received a COVID-19 vaccine.

V gene TRBV10-3 combines with J gene TRBJ2-3; 8 positions match TRBD1. The germline CDR1 and CDR2 sequences are ENHRY and SYGVKD. The CDR3 has 14 amino acids. The V and J ends lost 6 bases and 4 bases, in that order; junction bases with no gene match: 6. CDR3 bases: TGTGCCATCAGCACCCAGGGGGCGTCAGATACGCAGTATTTT. It is translated as CAISTQGASDTQYF.

This clone was detected only a few times. The chain is built from TRBV7-9 and TRBJ2-7, with D perhaps TRBD1 (6 bases). The CDR3 contains 16 residues. Trimming left V 5 bases short and J 3 bases short, with 20 bases between. Per germline, CDR1 SEHNR and CDR2 FQNEAQ (reference sequence). Here the CDR3 DNA reads TGTGCCAGCAGCCCCACGGACAGCCCGACTTACTACGAGCAGTACTTC. It is translated as CASSPTDSPTYYEQYF. The variable domain in full, with the rest retrieved from reference TRBV7-9 and TRBJ2-7, is DTGVSQNPRHKITKRGQNVTFRCDPISEHNRLYWYRQTLGQGPEFLTYFQNEAQLEKSRLLSDRFSAERPKGSFSTLEIQRTEQGDSAMYLCASSPTDSPTYYEQYFGPGTRLTVT.

V gene TRBV7-2 combines with J gene TRBJ2-5; D is ambiguous. Per the germline V gene, CDR1 is SGHTA and CDR2 is FQGNSA. The CDR3 has 13 amino acids. The ends were cut back, 3 bases at V and 3 bases at J, with 8 bases in the middle. The CDR3 region is CASSFSSKETQYF. The DNA for the CDR3 is TGTGCCAGCAGCTTTTCCAGCAAAGAGACCCAGTACTTC.

This clone was seen more than once but under ten times. The chain joins TRBV19 to TRBJ1-6; 8 bases match TRBD1. The V gene end was trimmed by 3 bases and the J gene end by 7 bases; junction bases not matched to a gene: 5. The CDR3 is 15 residues long. Germline loops: CDR1 LNHDA, CDR2 SQIVND (reference sequence). The CDR3 nucleotides are TGTGCCAGTAGTATTGAGGACAGGGCAAATTCACCCCTCCACTTT. It translates to CASSIEDRANSPLHF.

Only a few counts were recorded for this clone. This chain links TRBV7-9 with TRBJ1-2; unclear D gene. The CDR3 loop spans 11 amino acids. Germline V gene lookup returns CDR1 SEHNR and CDR2 FQNEAQ (reference sequence). V dropped 5 bases and J dropped 6 bases, with 7 bases sitting between them. The CDR3 sequence is CASSNRDGYTF. CDR3 DNA sequence: TGTGCCAGCAGCAACCGAGATGGCTACACCTTC.

This clone has just a few counts. V and J are TRBV9 and TRBJ2-1, with D uncertain. CDR3 length equals 13 residues. Germline V gene lookup returns CDR1 SGDLS and CDR2 YYNGEE. Trimming cost V 0 bases and J 5 bases, with 6 bases left between them. DNA of the CDR3: TGTGCCAGCAGCGTAGCTGAAAACAATGAGCAGTTCTTC. It codes for CASSVAENNEQFF. Full variable domain (rest looked up from reference TRBV9 and TRBJ2-1): DSGVTQTPKHLITATGQRVTLRCSPRSGDLSVYWYQQSLDQGLQFLIQYYNGEERAKGNILERFSAQQFPDLHSELNLSSLELGDSALYFCASSVAENNEQFFGPGTRLTVL.

This sequence joins TRBV10-3 and TRBJ1-4; D ambiguous. This CDR3 has 13 amino acids. Germline lookup yields CDR1 ENHRY and CDR2 SYGVKD. The ends were cut back, 8 bases at V and 7 bases at J, with 14 bases in the middle. The CDR3 sequence is CAISTGEGEKLFF. The CDR3 DNA reads as TGTGCCATCTCGACCGGGGAAGGTGAAAAACTGTTTTTT.

The chain combines TRBV4-1 with TRBJ1-2, with D maybe TRBD1 (5 bases). V gave up 8 bases and J gave up 7 bases, with 26 bases separating them. Germline V gives CDR1 MGHRA, CDR2 YSYEKL. This CDR3 spans 16 amino acids. The CDR3 DNA reads as TGCGCCAGCTATCTGGGGCCCAGATTTGCCCAGGGTGGCTACACCTTC. Translation: CASYLGPRFAQGGYTF.

The V and J genes are TRBV6-6 and TRBJ1-4; D gene unclear. CDR1 and CDR2 (germline): MNHNY, SVGAGI (reference sequence). Trimming removed 4 bases at V and 8 bases at J, with 17 bases between. The CDR3 covers 15 residues. The CDR3 bases are TGTGCCAGCAGTTCCAACACCGGGAGGAGGGAAAAACTGTTTTTT. Translating it yields CASSSNTGRREKLFF.

Ten or more counts support this clone. The gene calls are TRBV7-9 and TRBJ1-1; 7 bases fit TRBD1. The CDR3 covers 15 residues. V trimming: 6 bases; J trimming: 1 base; junction bases outside the gene matches: 8. Germline assignment: CDR1 SEHNR and CDR2 FQNEAQ (reference sequence). The CDR3 spells CASRRQGLQNTEAFF. CDR3 coding DNA: TGTGCCAGCAGACGACAGGGCTTACAGAACACTGAAGCTTTCTTT.